Presented here are 5 T cell receptor beta chains from one specimen sequenced in a study of tumor-infiltrating lymphocytes in primary liver carcinoma. Unsorted whole blood supplied the RNA, and germline DNA was extracted too. TCR beta cDNA came from about 500 ng total RNA, primed with a constant-region primer. Slightly modified ARM-PCR, run as three nested multiplex PCR rounds, produced the TCR beta libraries. Investigators reported that the first two PCR rounds, at approximately 11 cycles each, used TRBV1-TRBV30 forward primers with a C-beta reverse primer. In TCRdb, the multiplex PCR reads were re-called with MiXCR into one record per CDR3 protein. The sample lists hundreds of thousands of distinct CDR3 sequences; approximately 58% were seen once. Sequenced: peripheral blood. The receptors here all came from a woman under 40 with primary liver carcinoma and hepatitis B virus infection.

Notes on this clonotype: A read error may be the cause here, since a much bigger clone is one base away. The chain is built from TRBV29-1 and TRBJ2-1; TRBD1 agrees at 8 bases. The CDR3 sequence is 16 residues long. Germline CDR1 reads SQVTM; CDR2 reads ANQGSEA. CDR3 residues: CSIEAWDRHSYNEQFF. The DNA of the CDR3 is TGCAGCATTGAAGCCTGGGACAGGCATTCCTACAATGAGCAGTTCTTC.

This clonotype was detected a few times. This chain joins TRBV12-3 or TRBV12-4 and TRBJ2-3; 9 bases agree with TRBD2. V lost 8 bases to trimming and J lost 0 bases; unmatched junction nucleotides: 6. CDR3 length: 15 amino acids. The CDR3 nucleotides are TGTGCCAGCTTAGCGGGAGACTGGAGCACAGATACGCAGTATTTT. The encoded protein is CASLAGDWSTDTQYF.

Of note for this clonotype: The conserved final phenylalanine or tryptophan is absent from the CDR3, which likely points to a read error. The chain couples TRBV14 to TRBJ1-1; D gene unclear. The CDR3 contains 12 residues. Trimming pared 4 bases from V and 3 bases from J, leaving 6 bases between. The germline V gene has CDR1 SGHDN and CDR2 FVKESK. The CDR3 protein is CASSRRYTEAFI. CDR3 in DNA: TGTGCCAGCAGCCGCCGGTACACTGAAGCTTTCATT.

With respect to this clonotype: Since a much larger clone is just one base distant, this may be a read error. The chain links TRBV29-1 to TRBJ1-1; no clear D gene. The V and J ends lost 7 bases and 0 bases respectively, with 21 bases between them. The CDR3 totals 16 residues. Germline V gene data show CDR1 as SQVTM and CDR2 as ANQGSEA. The CDR3 reads CSALPPRSDMNTEAFF. The CDR3 nucleotides are TGCAGCGCCCTTCCACCGCGGTCGGATATGAACACTGAAGCTTTCTTT.

At least ten counts were recorded for this clonotype. The chain has TRBV29-1 and TRBJ1-3, with no clear D. V lost 4 bases and J lost 5, with 12 bases in between. The CDR3 is 13 residues long. In germline, CDR1 is SQVTM, CDR2 ANQGSEA. CDR3 protein: CSVVSSTRNTIYF. The CDR3 DNA reads TGCAGCGTTGTGTCCTCGACGAGAAACACCATATATTTT. The variable domain in full, completed from reference TRBV29-1 and TRBJ1-3, reads SAVISQKPSRDICQRGTSLTIQCQVDSQVTMMFWYRQQPGQSLTLIATANQGSEATYESGFVIDKFPISRPNLTFSTLTVSNMSPEDSSIYLCSVVSSTRNTIYFGEGSWLTVV.